These T cell receptor beta chains were read from a single sample in a study of blood T cell repertoires in COVID-19. Some clones are missing from TCRdb's copy, which holds only in-frame ones; the method was immunoSEQ multiplex PCR. The data show 150,000 or so clones, almost 85% seen once. The sequenced material came from peripheral blood. These TCRs come from a human donor with acute or convalescent COVID-19. The donor label of this sample is uncertain. Both conserved end residues are part of each CDR3. The order of the fields is CDR3 protein, V gene, clone size. The size of a clone is reported for some rows only, either as once, few or many, or as a class for expanded clones.

CDR3: CASSSSGTGGKEQYF
V: TRBV7-2
size: NA

CDR3: CASSVGDRDNEKLFF
V: TRBV9
size: NA

CDR3: CASRRAQGSNTEAFF
V: TRBV7-2
size: NA

CDR3: CASSWGGATNEKLFF
V: TRBV2
size: once

CDR3: CATKRTSGGPSSYNEQFF
V: TRBV24-1
size: NA

CDR3: CAWSRTGIGNTIYF
V: TRBV30
size: NA

CDR3: CAWSGGTGNSYNEQFF
V: TRBV30
size: NA

CDR3: CASSYEDRPGYTF
V: TRBV6-2/TRBV6-3
size: NA

CDR3: CASSSDSNTEAFF
V: TRBV5-1
size: NA

CDR3: CASSYSGTGGNTEAFF
V: TRBV2
size: NA

CDR3: CASSQDLQQGGRGNQPQHF
V: TRBV3-1/TRBV3-2
size: NA